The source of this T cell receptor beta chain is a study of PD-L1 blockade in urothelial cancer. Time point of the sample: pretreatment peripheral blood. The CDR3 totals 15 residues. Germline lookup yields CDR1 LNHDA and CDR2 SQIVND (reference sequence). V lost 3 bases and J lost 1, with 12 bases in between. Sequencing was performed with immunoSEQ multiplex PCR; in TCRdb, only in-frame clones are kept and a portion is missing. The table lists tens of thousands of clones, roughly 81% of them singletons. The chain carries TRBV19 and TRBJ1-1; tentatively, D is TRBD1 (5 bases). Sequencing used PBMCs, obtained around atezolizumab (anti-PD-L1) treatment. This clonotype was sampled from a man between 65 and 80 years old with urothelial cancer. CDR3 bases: TGTGCCAGTAGTATGGCACCCGGACAGAACACTGAAGCTTTCTTT. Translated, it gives CASSMAPGQNTEAFF.